This TCR beta chain comes out of a study of cytomegalovirus exposure and HLA in healthy donors. The CDR3 covers 13 residues. Germline V gene data show CDR1 as MDHEN and CDR2 as SYDVKM. Trimming cost V 6 bases and J 3 bases, with 9 bases left between them. A multiplex PCR was run with 60 Vbeta primers and 13 Jbeta primers. Assay used: immunoSEQ multiplex PCR; TCRdb lists only in-frame clones, some missing. The sample carries roughly 220,000 clones, roughly 80% recorded once. The sequence came from a man under 40 in good health and CMV-seronegative. This sequence joins TRBV28 and TRBJ2-4; D possibly corresponds to TRBD2 (5 bases). Sequenced material: PBMCs. Here the CDR3 reads CASRRASKNIQYF. The CDR3 nucleotides read TGTGCCAGCAGGAGGGCCAGCAAAAACATTCAGTACTTC.